This T cell receptor beta chain was identified in a study of CD8+CD57+ T cells in acquired aplastic anemia. Looking at the study overall: Sorted CD4+ and CD8+ cells gave a mean 3.2 ug DNA, range roughly 0.19 to 30 ug. Study findings and constraints: Patients shared under 30 CD8+ CDR3 sequences with controls.

Deletions cut 5 bases from V and 0 bases from J, with 17 bases between. The CDR3 loop spans 16 amino acids. The germline V gene has CDR1 SGHTA and CDR2 FQGNSA. Patients picked for sequencing had shown CD8+CD57+ cell expansion detected by flow cytometry. Many counts were recorded for this clonotype. Its antigen is unidentified. CDR3 and TCR beta VDJ profiling relied on genomic DNA as the template. MiXCR was run by TCRdb on the reads, yielding one entry per CDR3 protein. This sample has hundreds of thousands of distinct CDR3 sequences; around 32% occur once, and the top ten carry around 0.82%. The gene calls are TRBV7-2 and TRBJ2-7, with D possibly being TRBD1 (6 bases). The sequenced material came from sorted CD4+, CD8+, or CD8+CD57+ T cells (not recorded which) from PBMCs. The TCR sequence derives from a human donor with aplastic anemia. CDR3 sequence reads: CASSPRQANPSYEQYF. The DNA for the CDR3 is TGTGCCAGCAGCCCCAGACAGGCGAACCCCTCCTACGAGCAGTACTTC.